The source of this TCR beta chain is a study of a mutant IDH1 vaccine in newly diagnosed glioma. Study-wide background: The patients were given eight vaccinations, one each in weeks 1, 3, 5, 7, 11, 15, 19 and 23. Investigators started vaccination 4-6 weeks after radiotherapy alone, or with temozolomide cycles. Previous care, which was radiotherapy, temozolomide, or both, most often involved both.

Time point denoted: week 23, last vaccination. All doses held 300 ug of mutant IDH1 20-mer peptide, with topical imiquimod. Donor diagnoses consisted of new WHO grade 3 or 4 IDH1-mutant, ATRX-lost astrocytomas. As for this clone: No antigen is known for it.

From germline, CDR1 is SGHVS and CDR2 FQNEAQ. The V gene end was trimmed by 1 base and the J gene end by 9 bases; junction bases not matched to a gene: 6. The CDR3 length is 14 residues. The table came from immunoSEQ multiplex PCR; TCRdb's copy has only in-frame clones and leaves some out. The table shows approximately 66,000 clones, with around 82% occurring only once. This clonotype originated in a man between 18 and 35 years old with glioma. The chain joins TRBV7-8 to TRBJ2-1; 7 bases map to TRBD2. Source: PBMCs, taken from a glioma patient whose treatment included an IDH1 peptide vaccine. CDR3 residues: CASSLGGGAVEQFF. Written as DNA, the CDR3 is TGTGCCAGCAGCTTAGGGGGAGGGGCTGTTGAGCAGTTCTTC.